The clone carrying this T cell receptor (beta chain) appeared a few times. In germline, CDR1 is LNHDA, CDR2 SQIVND (reference sequence). The CDR3 is made up of 15 amino acids. Trimming removed 5 bases at V and 3 bases at J, with 16 bases between. This specimen comes from a study of T cell changes during pregnancy in multiple sclerosis. Sequencing used immunoSEQ multiplex PCR; TCRdb keeps in-frame clones, though not all of them. The table lists roughly 30,000 clones, approximately 88% of them singletons, with 0.45% to 0.6% in the top ten. The source material was CD4+ T cells from peripheral blood mononuclear cells, sampled in the first trimester of pregnancy. The clonotype was recovered from a female donor in good health, enrolled as a control in a pregnancy study. This rearrangement joins TRBV19 to TRBJ1-1; D call uncertain. The CDR3 DNA reads as TGTGCCAGTAGTGGTACTGGGGAGATGGACACTGAAGCTTTCTTT. This encodes CASSGTGEMDTEAFF.